These 9 T cell receptor beta chains were sequenced from one sample in a study of regulatory T cells in long-lasting Graves disease. According to the study, TCR beta libraries were built with iRepertoire HTBI primers and CDR3-region Arm-PCR. MiXCR was run by TCRdb on the multiplex PCR reads, yielding one entry per CDR3 protein. In the table there are 450,000 or so distinct CDR3 sequences, around a fifth of which are singletons. The time point was: persistent/refractory GD, antithyroid drugs over 5 years with positive TRAb. Preparation of the TCR library used RNA extracted from PBMCs. This material consisted of peripheral blood mononuclear cells (PBMCs), taken when the disease was refractory, from a patient treated with antithyroid drugs. The receptors shown here come from a female donor with Graves disease.

This rearrangement joins TRBV7-2 to TRBJ2-5, with TRBD2 matching 10 bases. Per germline, CDR1 SGHTA and CDR2 FQGNSA. This CDR3 has 15 amino acids. Unmatched junction bases numbered 4, after V lost 2 bases and J lost 4 bases. The DNA for the CDR3 is TGTGCCAGCAGCTTATCAGCGGGGGGGCCAGAGACCCAGTACTTC. Translation: CASSLSAGGPETQYF.

This clonotype was detected a few times. This rearrangement joins TRBV19 to TRBJ2-7; D is possibly TRBD2 (6 bases). The CDR3 spans 12 residues. The germline gives CDR1 LNHDA, CDR2 SQIVND (reference sequence). V was shortened by 6 bases and J by 10 bases, with 16 bases between the two germline ends. CDR3 sequence (DNA): TGTGCCAGTAGCCCAAGCGGGTCAGAACAGTACTTC. This gives the protein CASSPSGSEQYF.

The table lists this clonotype with many counts. The chain has TRBV7-8 and TRBJ2-7; TRBD1 agrees at 9 bases. CDR3 length equals 15 residues. Losses at the gene ends were 5 bases for V and 0 bases for J; bases not matched to a gene: 5. Germline CDR1 reads SGHVS; CDR2 reads FQNEAQ. In nucleotides, the CDR3 is TGTGCCAGCAGCACCGGGACAGGGTTCTCCTACGAGCAGTACTTC. This codes for CASSTGTGFSYEQYF.

This clonotype occurred many times. The chain employs TRBV7-2 and TRBJ1-1, with 7 bases fitting TRBD1. There are 14 residues in the CDR3. V shed 4 bases, J shed 2 bases, and the junction held 4 bases outside the gene matches. The germline V gene encodes CDR1 SGHTA and CDR2 FQGNSA. CDR3 sequence reads: CASSSQGINTEAFF. CDR3 DNA sequence: TGTGCCAGCAGCTCACAGGGGATCAACACTGAAGCTTTCTTT.

This clonotype occurred many times. The gene calls are TRBV15 and TRBJ1-1, with D maybe TRBD1 (5 bases). Trimming pared 3 bases from V and 7 bases from J, leaving 12 bases between. This CDR3 has 13 residues. Germline-derived CDR1 and CDR2 are LNHNV and YYDKDF (reference sequence). The CDR3 DNA sequence: TGTGCCACCAGCAGCGCAAGACAGCTTGAAGCTTTCTTT. Protein sequence: CATSSARQLEAFF.

This clonotype was found many times. V and J are TRBV30 and TRBJ1-1; no firm D call. Germline CDR1 reads GTSNPN; CDR2 reads SVGIG (reference sequence). This CDR3 comprises 16 residues. The V gene lost 2 bases and the J gene lost 1 base, with 17 bases spanning the gap. CDR3 in DNA: TGTGCCTGGAGTTTAAATTTCCCCTCTTCGAACACTGAAGCTTTCTTT. Translated, it gives CAWSLNFPSSNTEAFF.

This chain connects TRBV12-3 or TRBV12-4 to TRBJ2-7, with a possible D match to TRBD1 (7 bases). The CDR3 loop spans 14 amino acids. V lost 8 bases to trimming and J lost 3 bases, with 17 bases between them. The CDR3 DNA sequence: TGTGCCAGCTCACCCAGGGGGGAGAGCTACGAGCAGTACTTC. Its translation is CASSPRGESYEQYF.

The CDR3 DNA is TGCAGTGCTAGAAAAACGGGAGCCACCGGGGAGCTGTTTTTT. It is translated as CSARKTGATGELFF. The V and J genes are TRBV20-1 and TRBJ2-2, with TRBD2 as a possible D gene (6 bases). V dropped 2 bases and J dropped 4 bases, with 11 bases sitting between them. The germline gives CDR1 DFQATT, CDR2 SNEGSKA (reference sequence). CDR3 length: 14 amino acids.

This clonotype was observed at least ten times. This chain uses TRBV5-4 with TRBJ2-5, with TRBD2 identical over 11 bases. CDR3 length equals 15 residues. The J segment lost 4 bases and the V segment lost 2 bases, leaving 4 bases of the junction unmatched. The germline CDR1 and CDR2 sequences are SGHNT and YYREEE (reference sequence). The CDR3 region is CASSLTSGRGETQYF. The CDR3 DNA reads TGTGCCAGCAGCTTAACTAGCGGGAGAGGAGAGACCCAGTACTTC.